The present TCR beta chain was sequenced within a study of vaccination effects on CD4 cells after COVID-19. As to this clone: Antigen unknown.

Profiling relied on immunoSEQ multiplex PCR, and the TCRdb table lists in-frame clones only, not all of them. This table has about 24,000 clones, about 74% appearing once. Trimming shortened V by 6 bases and J by 2 bases, and 21 bases separated the two germline ends. The CDR3 is made up of 17 amino acids. The germline gives CDR1 SNHLY, CDR2 FYNNEI. Points from the study as a whole: The study got few convalescent patients and did not collect any early post-infection timepoints.

Prior to sequencing, the ViraFEST assay stimulated PBMC with viral peptide pools, which expanded the antigen-specific CD4+ T cells. Subsequent to a culture period of 10 to 11 days, CD4+ T cells were isolated. Testing of the vaccine recipients showed negative nucleocapsid antibodies and no prior SARS-CoV-2 infection. V and J are TRBV2 and TRBJ2-3, with TRBD2 as a possible D gene (6 bases). The sample was CD4+ T cells from PBMCs cultured with SARS-CoV-2 spike peptides, taken before COVID-19 vaccination. This TCR was sampled from a human donor who received a COVID-19 vaccine. The CDR3 protein is CASSGPGRRGHTDTQYF. In DNA, the CDR3 is TGTGCCAGCAGCGGACCGGGGAGGAGGGGTCACACAGATACGCAGTATTTT.